The clone carrying this T cell receptor beta chain was observed a few times. Its antigen remains unidentified. The data stem from a study of T cell repertoires in cytomegalovirus infection. Study-wide findings and caveats: Carriers of CMV and the relevant HLA type were discriminated by public TCR beta frequency.

The germline gives CDR1 SGHVS, CDR2 FNYEAQ. The CDR3 runs to 13 residues. Trimming cost V 0 bases and J 5 bases, with 7 bases left between them. TCRdb reprocessed the reads with MiXCR, giving one entry per CDR3 protein. The data contain over 300,000 distinct CDR3 sequences, more than 8% of them singletons. The gene calls are TRBV7-6 and TRBJ2-5; D remains ambiguous. This TCR was sampled from a human donor in good health (CMV status not recorded). Some clones in this sample may be carry-over from other donors' samples. Sequenced material: PBMCs. CDR3 protein: CASSLANTETQYF. CDR3 bases: TGTGCCAGCAGCTTAGCGAATACGGAGACCCAGTACTTC.